One sample yielded the 22 T cell receptor beta chains listed below, sequenced in a study of shared clonotypes between healthy human individuals (TCRdb year 2020). Library prep was done by the immunoSEQ multiplex PCR assay. Here the immuneACCESS table is served through TCRdb, limited to in-frame sequences with V and J called. Missing clones are a known gap in these copies; in checked studies unresolved V genes cover under half, and the rest lacks a known reason. The table for this sample lists hundreds of thousands of clones; approximately 95% of them were counted only once. Together, the top ten hold 0.11% of the sample. CD8 naive samples were CD45RO-negative cells positively selected for CCR7, giving a CD45RA+CCR7+ population that excluded TemRA cells. Material: naive CD8+ T cells sorted from blood. In the paper's terms, the cell subset or site label means: CD45RA+CCR7+. Receptors originate from a woman under 40 in good health.

The gene calls are TRBV28 and TRBJ1-1; tentative D call: TRBD1 (5 bases). With 7 bases removed from V and 3 bases from J, the gap between germline ends came to 18 bases. CDR1 MDHEN and CDR2 SYDVKM come from the germline V gene. The CDR3 is 15 residues long. In DNA form, the CDR3 reads TGTGCCAGCAAGGTCCGGGCAGGGACCGACACTGAAGCTTTCTTT. It translates to CASKVRAGTDTEAFF.

The chain carries TRBV20-1 and TRBJ1-5; tentatively, D is TRBD1 (6 bases). The germline gives CDR1 DFQATT, CDR2 SNEGSKA (reference sequence). The CDR3 contains 11 residues. V shed 8 bases and J shed 7 bases, with 12 bases lying between them. CDR3 loop: CSQGQGQPQHF. The CDR3 region has the DNA TGCAGTCAAGGGCAGGGGCAGCCCCAGCATTTT.

The chain has TRBV7-6 and TRBJ1-3; tentatively, D is TRBD1 (6 bases). This CDR3 contains 14 residues. The ends were cut back, 1 base at V and 8 bases at J, with 12 bases in the middle. In germline, CDR1 is SGHVS, CDR2 FNYEAQ. Here the CDR3 reads CASSLEQGTDTIYF. CDR3 nucleotide sequence: TGTGCCAGCAGCTTAGAGCAGGGGACGGACACCATATATTTT. The variable domain in full, with the rest retrieved from reference TRBV7-6 and TRBJ1-3, is GAGVSQSPRYKVTKRGQDVALRCDPISGHVSLYWYRQALGQGPEFLTYFNYEAQQDKSGLPNDRFSAERPEGSISTLTIQRTEQRDSAMYRCASSLEQGTDTIYFGEGSWLTVV.

The chain has TRBV11-3 and TRBJ2-1, with 7 positions matching TRBD1. The CDR3 contains 14 residues. Germline CDR1 SGHNT, CDR2 YENEEA. The junction had 8 bases not matched to a gene; V was cut back by 5 bases and J by 7 bases. CDR3 nucleotide sequence: TGTGCCAGCAGCCACTCGACAGGGCGAAATGAGCAGTTCTTC. Its translation: CASSHSTGRNEQFF.

The chain joins TRBV6-5 to TRBJ2-1, with TRBD1 identical over 9 bases. The CDR3 contains 15 residues. Germline V gives CDR1 MNHEY, CDR2 SVGAGI. V gave up 5 bases and J gave up 7 bases; unmatched junction bases: 9. The CDR3 loop is CASSPEQGATNEQFF. The CDR3 nucleotides are TGTGCCAGCAGTCCCGAACAGGGGGCAACGAATGAGCAGTTCTTC.

The chain joins TRBV5-8 to TRBJ1-6; TRBD1 matches at 9 bases. The CDR3 covers 13 residues. Trimming removed 7 bases from V and 9 bases from J; junction bases left unmatched: 5. Germline lookup yields CDR1 SGHTS and CDR2 YDEGEE. CDR3 in DNA: TGTGCCAGCCCCCGGGACAGGGCTTCACCCCTCCACTTT. Amino acids: CASPRDRASPLHF. The complete variable domain, with remaining parts taken from reference TRBV5-8 and TRBJ1-6, reads EAGVTQSPTHLIKTRGQQATLRCSPISGHTSVYWYQQALGLGLQFLLWYDEGEERNRGNFPPRFSGRQFPNYSSELNVNALELEDSALYLCASPRDRASPLHFGNGTRLTVT.

The genes are TRBV11-2 and TRBJ1-2, with a possible D match to TRBD1 (6 bases). With 2 bases removed from V and 4 bases from J, the gap between germline ends came to 11 bases. Germline V gene lookup returns CDR1 SGHAT and CDR2 FQNNGV. The CDR3 has 14 residues. CDR3 bases: TGTGCCAGCAGCTTACTAACCAGGGGCTATGGCTACACCTTC. Amino acid sequence: CASSLLTRGYGYTF.

This chain links TRBV7-8 with TRBJ1-1; D is unresolved. The V and J ends lost 2 bases and 1 base respectively, with 11 bases between them. The CDR3 is 15 residues long. Germline V gene data show CDR1 as SGHVS and CDR2 as FQNEAQ. The chain's CDR3 is CASSLRGGKNTEAFF. The CDR3 DNA reads TGTGCCAGCAGCTTACGTGGCGGAAAGAACACTGAAGCTTTCTTT.

This clone was observed a few times. The J gene is TRBJ1-2, the V gene TRBV7-9, with 7 bases identical to TRBD1. Looked up from germline, CDR1 is SEHNR and CDR2 is FQNEAQ (reference sequence). J lost 1 base, V lost 5 bases, and 1 base had no gene match. The length of the CDR3 is 13 residues. CDR3 bases: TGTGCCAGCAGCAACAGGGGTAACTATGGCTACACCTTC. Protein: CASSNRGNYGYTF.

The rearrangement joins TRBV7-2 to TRBJ2-3, with 7 bases that match TRBD2. This CDR3 comprises 14 residues. V gave up 2 bases and J gave up 4 bases; unmatched junction bases: 3. From germline, CDR1 is SGHTA and CDR2 FQGNSA. The CDR3 reads CASSLSGGADTQYF. CDR3 nucleotide sequence: TGTGCCAGCAGCTTATCGGGAGGCGCAGATACGCAGTATTTT.

V gene TRBV4-1 combines with J gene TRBJ1-5, with D tentatively TRBD1 (6 bases). The CDR3 length is 16 residues. Looked up from germline, CDR1 is MGHRA and CDR2 is YSYEKL. V lost 1 base to trimming and J lost 6 bases, with 16 bases between them. The CDR3, as DNA: TGCGCCAGCAGCCAAGTTCTGGGGGCGTTGGGTCAGCCCCAGCATTTT. Translation: CASSQVLGALGQPQHF.

The chain has TRBV28 and TRBJ1-2; D perhaps matches TRBD1 (5 bases). The CDR3 totals 14 residues. Per the germline V gene, CDR1 is MDHEN and CDR2 is SYDVKM. Trimming left V 2 bases short and J 6 bases short, with 13 bases between. The CDR3, as DNA: TGTGCCAGCAGTTTACCCGACAGTGTTGATGGCTACACCTTC. Its translation is CASSLPDSVDGYTF.

The chain combines TRBV30 with TRBJ2-5, with D maybe TRBD2 (6 bases). The end of the DNA aligns better with TRBJ2-7, so the J call may be wrong. Germline CDR1 GTSNPN, CDR2 SVGIG (reference sequence). This CDR3 region has 15 residues. The CDR3 region has the DNA TGTGCCTGGAGTGTATGGGACTCCTCCTCCTACGAGCAGTACTTC. Its protein is CAWSVWDSSSYEQYF.

This sequence joins TRBV7-3 and TRBJ1-1; no definite D call. Trimming pared 5 bases from V and 5 bases from J, leaving 15 bases between. This CDR3 contains 14 residues. CDR1 is SGHTA, CDR2 FQGTGA, per germline. For the CDR3, the DNA is TGTGCCAGCAGCCCCGGCGATTCGGGGACTGAAGCTTTCTTT. Protein product: CASSPGDSGTEAFF.

The chain uses TRBV4-1 and TRBJ1-1; D is perhaps TRBD1 (5 bases). The V end was cut by 4 bases, the J end by 5 bases, with 8 bases between. Germline V CDR1 and CDR2: MGHRA, YSYEKL. CDR3 size: 12 residues. This CDR3 reads CASSPQGTEAFF. The DNA of the CDR3 is TGCGCCAGCAGCCCGCAGGGAACTGAAGCTTTCTTT.

The sample holds one count of this clone. This chain links TRBV29-1 with TRBJ2-1, with D perhaps matching TRBD1 or TRBD2 (5 bases each). The CDR3 extends over 18 amino acids. Germline CDR1 is SQVTM and CDR2 is ANQGSEA. V gave up 5 bases and J gave up 0 bases, with 23 bases separating them. This chain's CDR3 is CSVHPAEGVTSSYNEQFF. The CDR3 bases are TGCAGCGTTCACCCAGCGGAAGGGGTTACTAGCTCCTACAATGAGCAGTTCTTC.

The chain recombines TRBV28 with TRBJ2-1; 9 positions agree with TRBD1. CDR1 and CDR2 from the germline V gene are MDHEN and SYDVKM. V trimming: 6 bases; J trimming: 10 bases; junction bases outside the gene matches: 13. CDR3 length: 15 residues. The CDR3, as DNA: TGTGCCAGCAGCTCCGGGACAGGGCAGGAATGGGAGCAGTTCTTC. Translation gives CASSSGTGQEWEQFF.

This clone was recorded only once. V usage is TRBV4-1 and J usage is TRBJ1-2; 7 bases match TRBD1. The length of the CDR3 is 15 residues. CDR1 and CDR2 from the germline V gene are MGHRA and YSYEKL. V dropped 4 bases and J dropped 3; count of bases not matched to a gene: 8. The CDR3 nucleotides are TGCGCCAGCAGCCCGTACAGGGGACAAGACTATGGCTACACCTTC. It translates to CASSPYRGQDYGYTF.

V and J are TRBV29-1 and TRBJ2-7; TRBD1 matches at 8 bases. The CDR3 extends over 13 amino acids. Germline trimming cut 4 bases from V and 2 bases from J; bases unmatched to any gene: 4. Per germline, CDR1 SQVTM and CDR2 ANQGSEA. The CDR3 loop is CSVVGTGAYEQYF. In nucleotides, the CDR3 is TGCAGCGTTGTTGGGACAGGCGCCTACGAGCAGTACTTC.

This clone was picked up a small number of times. V and J are TRBV4-1 and TRBJ2-7; no clear D gene. The CDR3 runs to 13 residues. The V and J ends lost 2 bases and 3 bases respectively, with 8 bases between them. In germline, CDR1 is MGHRA, CDR2 YSYEKL. CDR3 coding DNA: TGCGCCAGCAGCCAAAACAAGGACTACGAGCAGTACTTC. Translation gives CASSQNKDYEQYF.

This chain uses TRBV27 with TRBJ2-7; 7 positions match TRBD2. In germline, CDR1 is MNHEY, CDR2 SMNVEV (reference sequence). The CDR3 has 14 amino acids. V lost 5 bases and J lost 2; bases outside the gene matches: 6. CDR3 coding DNA: TGTGCCAGCAGTGAGGGCGGGAGCACCTACGAGCAGTACTTC. As protein: CASSEGGSTYEQYF.

Comment on this clone: Different DNA sequences within this sample yield the same CDR3. V gene TRBV7-9 combines with J gene TRBJ2-7; TRBD1 aligns across 7 bases. This CDR3 region has 13 residues. Germline trimming cut 4 bases from V and 3 bases from J; bases unmatched to any gene: 3. CDR1 SEHNR and CDR2 FQNEAQ come from the germline V gene (reference sequence). CDR3 region: CASSSRDSYEQYF. As DNA, the CDR3 is TGTGCCAGCAGCTCGAGGGACAGCTACGAGCAGTACTTC.